The rows below give T cell receptor beta chains drawn from one sample of a study of glioma-infiltrating T cells. Via MiXCR, TCRdb re-called the multiplex PCR reads, giving one row per CDR3 protein. The sample lists about 130,000 distinct CDR3 sequences; 20% to 25% were seen once. Source material: glioma tissue, nonneoplastic brain tissue, or PBMCs (not recorded which). The receptor source for this set is a human donor with low-grade glioma or glioblastoma, undergoing nonglioma brain surgery, or in good health (not recorded which). The CDR3 runs from the conserved cysteine through the conserved F or W. A D gene is named only where the DNA matches it firmly. Only some rows state a clone size, as once, few, many or a class for expanded clones.

v_call,d_call,j_call,clone_size,cdr3_nt,cdr3_aa
TRBV28,TRBD2,TRBJ2-3,many,TGTGCCAGCAGCCATTCGGGACTAGCGGGGGGATTACTAGGCACAGATACGCAGTATTTT,CASSHSGLAGGLLGTDTQYF
TRBV20-1,NA,TRBJ2-3,many,TGCAGTGCTAGATCGACCCGGACCGTCACAGATACGCAGTATTTT,CSARSTRTVTDTQYF
TRBV7-2,NA,TRBJ2-3,many,TGTGCCAGCAGTTTGGGGGGCACAGATACGCAGTATTTT,CASSLGGTDTQYF
TRBV5-1,TRBD1,TRBJ2-3,NA,TGCGCCAGCAGCTTGGAACTAGAGGGGGCTAGCACAGATACGCAGTATTTT,CASSLELEGASTDTQYF
TRBV6-1,NA,TRBJ1-2,medium-sized,TGTGCCAGCAGCACCGGACAGATCTATGGCTACACCTTC,CASSTGQIYGYTF
TRBV12-3/TRBV12-4,TRBD2,TRBJ2-3,NA,TGTGCCAGCACGGGAGGAAGGGGCACAGATACGCAGTATTTT,CASTGGRGTDTQYF
TRBV27,NA,TRBJ2-3,many,TGTGCCAGCAGTTTAGGGTGGGGCGAGTCAGATACGCAGTATTTT,CASSLGWGESDTQYF
TRBV19,NA,TRBJ2-1,NA,TGTGCCAGTACCCCGGAAGCGGCCTACAATGAGCAGTTCTTC,CASTPEAAYNEQFF
TRBV27,NA,TRBJ2-3,many,TGTGCCAGCAGTTCCATTGGGGGTGGCACAGATACGCAGTATTTT,CASSSIGGGTDTQYF
TRBV14,NA,TRBJ1-1,NA,TGTGCCAGCAGCTTGGGGCCAGAGAACACTGAAGCTTTCTTT,CASSLGPENTEAFF
TRBV25-1,NA,TRBJ2-2,NA,TGTGCCAGCAGTGAGCCAGGGACATACACCGGGGAGCTGGTTTTT,CASSEPGTYTGELVF
TRBV19,TRBD1,TRBJ1-6,NA,TGTGCCGGTAGTAAAATGACAGGGCTGTATTCACCCCTCCACTTT,CAGSKMTGLYSPLHF